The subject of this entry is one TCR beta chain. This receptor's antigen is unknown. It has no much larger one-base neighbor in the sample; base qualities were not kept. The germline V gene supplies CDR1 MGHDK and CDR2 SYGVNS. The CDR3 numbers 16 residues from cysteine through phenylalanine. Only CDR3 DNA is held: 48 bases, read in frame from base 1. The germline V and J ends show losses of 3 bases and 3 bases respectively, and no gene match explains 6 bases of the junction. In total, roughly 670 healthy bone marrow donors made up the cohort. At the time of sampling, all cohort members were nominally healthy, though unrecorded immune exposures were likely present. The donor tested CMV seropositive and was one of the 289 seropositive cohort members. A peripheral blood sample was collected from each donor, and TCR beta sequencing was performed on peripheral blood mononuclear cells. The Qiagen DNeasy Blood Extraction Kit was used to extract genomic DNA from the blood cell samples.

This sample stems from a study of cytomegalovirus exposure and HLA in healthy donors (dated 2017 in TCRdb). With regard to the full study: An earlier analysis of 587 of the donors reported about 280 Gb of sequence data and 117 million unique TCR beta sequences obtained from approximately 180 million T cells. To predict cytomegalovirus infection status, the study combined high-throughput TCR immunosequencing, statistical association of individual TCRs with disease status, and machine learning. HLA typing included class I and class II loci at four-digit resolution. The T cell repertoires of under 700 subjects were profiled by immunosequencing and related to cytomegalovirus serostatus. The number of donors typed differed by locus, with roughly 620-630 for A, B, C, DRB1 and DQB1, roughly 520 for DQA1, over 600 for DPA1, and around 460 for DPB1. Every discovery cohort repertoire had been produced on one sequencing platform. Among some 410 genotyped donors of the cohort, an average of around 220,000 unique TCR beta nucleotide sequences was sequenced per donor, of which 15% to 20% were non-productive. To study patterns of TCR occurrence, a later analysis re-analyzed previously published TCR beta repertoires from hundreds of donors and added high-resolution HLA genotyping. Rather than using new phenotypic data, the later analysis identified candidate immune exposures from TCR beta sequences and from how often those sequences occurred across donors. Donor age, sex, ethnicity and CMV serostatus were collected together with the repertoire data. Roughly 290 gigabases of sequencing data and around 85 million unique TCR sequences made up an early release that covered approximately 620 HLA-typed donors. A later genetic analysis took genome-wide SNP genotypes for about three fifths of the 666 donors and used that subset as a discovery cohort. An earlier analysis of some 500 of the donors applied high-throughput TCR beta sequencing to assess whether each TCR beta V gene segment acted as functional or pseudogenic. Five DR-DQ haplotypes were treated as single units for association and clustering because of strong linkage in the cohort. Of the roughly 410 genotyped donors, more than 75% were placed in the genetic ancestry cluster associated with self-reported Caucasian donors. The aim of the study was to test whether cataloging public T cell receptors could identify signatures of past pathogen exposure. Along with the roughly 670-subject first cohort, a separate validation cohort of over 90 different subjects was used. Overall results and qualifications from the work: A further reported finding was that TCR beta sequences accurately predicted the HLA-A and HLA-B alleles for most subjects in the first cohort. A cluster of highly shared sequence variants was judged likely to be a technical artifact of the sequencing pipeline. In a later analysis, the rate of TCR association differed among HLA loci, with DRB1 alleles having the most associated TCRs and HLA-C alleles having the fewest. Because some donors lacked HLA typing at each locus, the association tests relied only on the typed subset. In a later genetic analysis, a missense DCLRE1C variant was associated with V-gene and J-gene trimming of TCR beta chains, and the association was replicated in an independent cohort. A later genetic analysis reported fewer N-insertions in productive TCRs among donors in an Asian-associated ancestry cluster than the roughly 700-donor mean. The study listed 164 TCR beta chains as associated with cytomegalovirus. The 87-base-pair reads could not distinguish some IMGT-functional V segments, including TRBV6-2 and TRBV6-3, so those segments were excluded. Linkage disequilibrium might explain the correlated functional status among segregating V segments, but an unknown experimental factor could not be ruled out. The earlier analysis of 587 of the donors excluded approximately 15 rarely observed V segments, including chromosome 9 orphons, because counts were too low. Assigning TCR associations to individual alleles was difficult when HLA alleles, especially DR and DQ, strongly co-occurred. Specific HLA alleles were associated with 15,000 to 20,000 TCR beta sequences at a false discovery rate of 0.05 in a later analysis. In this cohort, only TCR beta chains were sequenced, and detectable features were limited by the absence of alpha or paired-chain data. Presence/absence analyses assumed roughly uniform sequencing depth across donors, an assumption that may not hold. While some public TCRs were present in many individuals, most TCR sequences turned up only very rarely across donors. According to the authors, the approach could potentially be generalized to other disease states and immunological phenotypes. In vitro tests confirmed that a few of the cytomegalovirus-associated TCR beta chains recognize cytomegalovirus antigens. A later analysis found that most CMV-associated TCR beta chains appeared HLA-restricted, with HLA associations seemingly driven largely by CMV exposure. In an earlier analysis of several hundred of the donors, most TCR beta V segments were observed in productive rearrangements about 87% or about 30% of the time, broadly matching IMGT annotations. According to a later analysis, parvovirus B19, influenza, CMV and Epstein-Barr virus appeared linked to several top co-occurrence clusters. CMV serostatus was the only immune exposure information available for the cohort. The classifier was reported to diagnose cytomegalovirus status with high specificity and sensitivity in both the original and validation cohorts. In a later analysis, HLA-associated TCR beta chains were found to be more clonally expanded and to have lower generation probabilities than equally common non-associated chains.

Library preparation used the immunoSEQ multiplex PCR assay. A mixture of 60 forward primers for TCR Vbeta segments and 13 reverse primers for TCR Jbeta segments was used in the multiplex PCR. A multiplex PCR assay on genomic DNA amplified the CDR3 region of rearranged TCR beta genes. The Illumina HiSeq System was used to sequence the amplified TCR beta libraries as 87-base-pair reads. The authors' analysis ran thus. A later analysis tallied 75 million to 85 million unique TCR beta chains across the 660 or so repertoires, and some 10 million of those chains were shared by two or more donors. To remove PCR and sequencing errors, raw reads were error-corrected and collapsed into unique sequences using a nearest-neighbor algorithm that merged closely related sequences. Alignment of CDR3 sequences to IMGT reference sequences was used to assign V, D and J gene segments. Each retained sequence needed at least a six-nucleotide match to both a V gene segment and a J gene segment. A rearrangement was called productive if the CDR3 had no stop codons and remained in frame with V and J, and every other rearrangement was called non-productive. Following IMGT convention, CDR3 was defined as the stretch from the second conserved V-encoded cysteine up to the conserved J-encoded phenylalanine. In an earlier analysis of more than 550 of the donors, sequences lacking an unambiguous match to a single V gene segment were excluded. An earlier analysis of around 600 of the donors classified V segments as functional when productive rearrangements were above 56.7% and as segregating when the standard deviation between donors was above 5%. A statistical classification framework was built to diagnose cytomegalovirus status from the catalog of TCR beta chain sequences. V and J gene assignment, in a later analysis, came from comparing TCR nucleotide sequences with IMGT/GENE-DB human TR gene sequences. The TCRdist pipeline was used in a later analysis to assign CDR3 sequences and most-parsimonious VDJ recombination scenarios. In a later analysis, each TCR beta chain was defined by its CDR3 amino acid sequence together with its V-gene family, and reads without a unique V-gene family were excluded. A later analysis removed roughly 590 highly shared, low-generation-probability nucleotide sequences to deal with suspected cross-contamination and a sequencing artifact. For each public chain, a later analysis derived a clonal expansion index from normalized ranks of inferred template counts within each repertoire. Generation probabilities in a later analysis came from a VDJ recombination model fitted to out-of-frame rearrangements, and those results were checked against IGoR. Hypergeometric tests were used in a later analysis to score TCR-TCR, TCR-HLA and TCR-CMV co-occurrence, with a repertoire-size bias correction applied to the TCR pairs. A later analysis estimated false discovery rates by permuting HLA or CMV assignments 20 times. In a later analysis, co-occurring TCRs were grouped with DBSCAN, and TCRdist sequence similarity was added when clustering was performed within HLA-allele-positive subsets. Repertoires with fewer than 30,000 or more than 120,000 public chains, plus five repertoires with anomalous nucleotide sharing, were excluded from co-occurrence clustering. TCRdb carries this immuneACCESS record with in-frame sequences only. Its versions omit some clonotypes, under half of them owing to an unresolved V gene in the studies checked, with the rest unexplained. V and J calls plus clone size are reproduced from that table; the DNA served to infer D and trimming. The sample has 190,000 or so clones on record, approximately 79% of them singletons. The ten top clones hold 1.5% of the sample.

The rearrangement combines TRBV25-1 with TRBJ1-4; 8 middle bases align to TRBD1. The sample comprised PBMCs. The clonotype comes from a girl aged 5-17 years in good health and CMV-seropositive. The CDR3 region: CASSDQGAGANEKLFF. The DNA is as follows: TGTGCCAGCAGTGACCAGGGGGCGGGAGCTAATGAAAAACTGTTTTTT.